The 21 T cell receptor beta chains reported below all come from one sample, sequenced in a study of blood T cell repertoires in COVID-19. Some clones are missing from TCRdb's copy, which holds only in-frame ones; the method was immunoSEQ multiplex PCR. Of tens of thousands of clones in the sample, about 91% were seen once. The source material was peripheral blood. Receptors originate from a human donor with active COVID-19. The donor label of this sample is uncertain.

This clone appeared a few times. This chain connects TRBV6-4 to TRBJ2-1, with TRBD2 identical over 11 bases. Germline assignment: CDR1 MRHNA and CDR2 SNTAGT. The ends lost 3 bases at V and 7 bases at J; junction bases unmatched: 5. This CDR3 spans 15 amino acids. The CDR3 here is CASSELAGETNEQFF. As DNA, the CDR3 is TGTGCCAGCAGTGAACTAGCGGGAGAAACGAATGAGCAGTTCTTC.

The rearrangement links TRBV28 to TRBJ1-2; the match to TRBD1 covers 9 bases. Germline-derived CDR1 and CDR2 are MDHEN and SYDVKM. The CDR3 contains 15 residues. Trimming at V came to 7 bases and at J to 6 bases, leaving 12 bases not matched to a gene. For the CDR3, the DNA is TGTGCCAGCATTTCGCCGGGACAGGGATCGGATGGCTACACCTTC. This translates into CASISPGQGSDGYTF.

The rearrangement links TRBV5-1 to TRBJ2-2, with D hard to call. V gave up 1 base and J gave up 0 bases, with 7 bases separating them. The germline V gene has CDR1 SGHRS and CDR2 YFSETQ. This CDR3 spans 15 amino acids. The CDR3 DNA reads as TGCGCCAGCAGCTTGTCTCCCGCGAACACCGGGGAGCTGTTTTTT. Translating it yields CASSLSPANTGELFF.

The chain has TRBV6-2 or TRBV6-3 and TRBJ1-5; TRBD1 aligns across 7 bases. J was trimmed by 6 bases and V by 4 bases; bases with no gene match: 9. CDR1 is MNHEY and CDR2 is SVGEGT in the germline V gene. CDR3 length: 15 residues. CDR3: CASSSTTGRSQPQHF. The CDR3 DNA sequence: TGTGCCAGCAGTTCAACGACAGGGAGATCTCAGCCCCAGCATTTT.

The chain couples TRBV5-1 to TRBJ2-1, with 7 bases that match TRBD1. This CDR3 contains 15 residues. J was trimmed by 3 bases and V by 5 bases; bases with no gene match: 8. Germline CDR1 is SGHRS and CDR2 is YFSETQ. The CDR3 region has the DNA TGCGCCAGCAGTTTTGGTGACAGGGACTACAATGAGCAGTTCTTC. Its translation: CASSFGDRDYNEQFF.

The V and J genes are TRBV25-1 and TRBJ2-7; D is possibly TRBD2 (5 bases). The CDR3 is 14 residues long. V dropped 9 bases and J dropped 0 bases, with 15 bases sitting between them. Germline V gene data show CDR1 as MGHDK and CDR2 as SYGVNS. CDR3 protein: CASEPGELSYEQYF. The DNA for the CDR3 is TGTGCCAGTGAACCCGGGGAACTCTCCTACGAGCAGTACTTC.

This chain connects TRBV13 to TRBJ2-7, with D perhaps matching TRBD2 (6 bases). Germline values: CDR1 PRHDT, CDR2 FYEKMQ (reference sequence). This CDR3 is 15 amino acids long. V lost 5 bases to trimming and J lost 2 bases, with 16 bases between them. The CDR3 spells CASSLQGGAPYEQYF. The DNA for the CDR3 is TGTGCCAGCAGCCTCCAGGGAGGAGCCCCCTACGAGCAGTACTTC.

This clone was picked up one time. The V call is TRBV2, the J call TRBJ2-3; 13 nucleotides match TRBD2. This CDR3 has 15 amino acids. Per germline, CDR1 SNHLY and CDR2 FYNNEI. V was pared by 6 bases and J by 7 bases, with 7 bases of the junction left unmatched. The DNA for the CDR3 is TGTGCCAGCAGGGAACTAGCGGGAGGGCCAAATACGCAGTATTTT. Encoded protein: CASRELAGGPNTQYF.

This sequence joins TRBV9 and TRBJ1-2, with TRBD1 identical over 9 bases. After removal of 4 bases from V and 0 bases from J, the junction contained 4 bases not matched to a gene. CDR1 is SGDLS, CDR2 YYNGEE, per germline. The CDR3 has 15 residues. For the CDR3, the DNA is TGTGCCAGCAGCATCGGACAGGGGACTAACTATGGCTACACCTTC. This translates into CASSIGQGTNYGYTF.

The V call is TRBV5-5, the J call TRBJ2-1; 8 bases are shared with TRBD1. CDR1 and CDR2 from the germline V gene are SGHKS and YYEKEE (reference sequence). The CDR3 totals 16 residues. J gave up 0 bases and V 3 bases, and 5 bases lay outside the gene matches. The CDR3 nucleotides are TGTGCCAGCAGCTCCGAGACAGGGGCCTCCTACAATGAGCAGTTCTTC. Translated, it gives CASSSETGASYNEQFF.

The rearrangement joins TRBV20-1 to TRBJ2-7; 10 nucleotides match TRBD1. The CDR3 spans 11 residues. Germline trimming cut 6 bases from V and 7 bases from J; bases unmatched to any gene: 3. The germline V gene has CDR1 DFQATT and CDR2 SNEGSKA (reference sequence). The CDR3 loop reads CSALGQGEQYF. The CDR3 DNA reads as TGCAGTGCCCTGGGACAGGGGGAGCAGTACTTC.

The chain uses TRBV11-1 and TRBJ2-7; 11 bases align to TRBD2. The CDR3 has 15 residues. Germline CDR1 is SGHAT and CDR2 is FQDESV (reference sequence). J gave up 2 bases and V 6 bases, and 6 bases lay outside the gene matches. For the CDR3, the DNA is TGTGCCAGCAGTTCTAGCGGGAGGTTCGCCTACGAGCAGTACTTC. Translated: CASSSSGRFAYEQYF.

Only a few counts were recorded for this clone. This chain joins TRBV4-3 and TRBJ1-1; a possible D gene is TRBD1 (5 bases). CDR3 size: 16 residues. Germline-derived CDR1 and CDR2 are LGHNA and YSLEER. Trimming removed 4 bases at V and 0 bases at J, with 15 bases between. This CDR3 reads CASSRGAGRMNTEAFF. The CDR3 nucleotides are TGCGCCAGCAGCCGCGGCGCGGGACGGATGAACACTGAAGCTTTCTTT.

Here the CDR3 reads CASSSYRGNQPQHF. CDR3 nucleotides: TGTGCCAGCAGCTCCTACAGGGGCAATCAGCCCCAGCATTTT. The chain links TRBV3-1 (or the pseudogene TRBV3-2) to TRBJ1-5; possibly TRBD1 for D (6 bases). Trimming left V 5 bases short and J 2 bases short, with 10 bases between. Germline V lookup: CDR1 LGHDT, CDR2 YNNKEL (reference sequence). The CDR3 spans 14 residues.

This clone was counted between two and nine times. The V and J genes are TRBV18 and TRBJ1-1, with D uncertain. Trimming removed 1 base at V and 8 bases at J, with 11 bases between. The CDR3 totals 13 residues. CDR1 is KGHSH, CDR2 LQKENI, per germline. The CDR3 loop reads CASSPRGAEEAFF. CDR3 sequence (DNA): TGTGCCAGCTCACCACGAGGTGCGGAGGAAGCTTTCTTT.

This clone has a single count. The chain has TRBV2 and TRBJ2-1; tentatively, D is TRBD1 (6 bases). The germline V and J ends were trimmed by 3 bases and 14 bases, with 14 bases remaining between them. CDR3 size: 12 residues. Germline lookup yields CDR1 SNHLY and CDR2 FYNNEI. The CDR3: CASSDRGFIKFF. For the CDR3, the DNA is TGTGCCAGCAGTGATAGGGGGTTCATTAAGTTCTTC.

The V gene is TRBV14, the J gene TRBJ2-3; D is unresolved. V dropped 0 bases and J dropped 4 bases, with 8 bases sitting between them. Germline CDR1 and CDR2: SGHDN and FVKESK. The CDR3 sequence is 14 residues long. DNA for the CDR3: TGTGCCAGCAGCCAAGATTGGGCTTCAGATACGCAGTATTTT. It yields the protein CASSQDWASDTQYF.

The chain couples TRBV28 to TRBJ2-5; a possible D gene is TRBD1 (6 bases). V lost 5 bases and J lost 5, with 18 bases in between. The CDR3 totals 15 residues. Per germline, CDR1 MDHEN and CDR2 SYDVKM. Here the CDR3 DNA reads TGTGCCAGCAGTGAGCAGCGCAACAGGGATGAGACCCAGTACTTC. Its translation is CASSEQRNRDETQYF.

CDR3 in DNA: TGTGCCAGCAGCCGATCGCCCGAGGGCGGCTACACCTTC. Translated, it gives CASSRSPEGGYTF. The chain has TRBV6-5 and TRBJ1-2; no reliable D call. The CDR3 has 13 amino acids. CDR1 is MNHEY and CDR2 is SVGAGI in the germline V gene. V gave up 6 bases and J gave up 8 bases, with 16 bases separating them.

The V call is TRBV28, the J call TRBJ1-1; the D is unclear. With 3 bases removed from V and 4 bases from J, the gap between germline ends came to 6 bases. In germline, CDR1 is MDHEN, CDR2 SYDVKM. The CDR3 is 12 amino acids. CDR3 bases: TGTGCCAGCAGTTTGCCCGGCACTGAAGCTTTCTTT. This codes for CASSLPGTEAFF.

This chain connects TRBV3-1 (or the pseudogene TRBV3-2) to TRBJ2-3, with 11 nucleotides matching TRBD2. V trimming: 10 bases; J trimming: 6 bases; junction bases outside the gene matches: 12. Germline V CDR1 and CDR2: LGHDT, YNNKEL (reference sequence). The length of the CDR3 is 15 residues. CDR3 nucleotides: TGTGCCAACCAAGTTAGCGGGAGGGCCAAGGATACGCAGTATTTT. Amino acid sequence: CANQVSGRAKDTQYF.